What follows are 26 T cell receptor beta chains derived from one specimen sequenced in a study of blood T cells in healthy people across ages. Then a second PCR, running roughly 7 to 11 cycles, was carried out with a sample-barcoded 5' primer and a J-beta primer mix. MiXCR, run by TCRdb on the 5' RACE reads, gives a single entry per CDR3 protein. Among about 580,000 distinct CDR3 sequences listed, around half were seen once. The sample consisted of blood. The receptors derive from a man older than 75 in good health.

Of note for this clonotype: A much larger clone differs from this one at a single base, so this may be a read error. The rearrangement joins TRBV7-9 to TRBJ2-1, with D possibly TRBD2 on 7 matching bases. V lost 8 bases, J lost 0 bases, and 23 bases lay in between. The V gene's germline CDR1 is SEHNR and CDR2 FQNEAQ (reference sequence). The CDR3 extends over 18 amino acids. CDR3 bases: TGTGCCAGCGGCCCCGCCTCTAGGGGGGGTAGCTCCTACAATGAGCAGTTCTTC. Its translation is CASGPASRGGSSYNEQFF.

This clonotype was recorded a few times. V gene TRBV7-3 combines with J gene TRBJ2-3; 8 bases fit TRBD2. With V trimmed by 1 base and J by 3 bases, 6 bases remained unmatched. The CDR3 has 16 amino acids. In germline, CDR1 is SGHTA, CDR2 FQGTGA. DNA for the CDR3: TGTGCCAGCAGCTTAAACGGGGGGGCCGTTACAGATACGCAGTATTTT. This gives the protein CASSLNGGAVTDTQYF.

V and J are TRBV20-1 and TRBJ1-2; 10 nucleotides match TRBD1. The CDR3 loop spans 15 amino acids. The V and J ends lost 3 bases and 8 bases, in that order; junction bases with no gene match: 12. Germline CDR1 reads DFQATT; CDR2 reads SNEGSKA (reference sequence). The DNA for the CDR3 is TGCAGTGCTAGTGCGTCGGGGACAGGGGTTTTCGGCTACACCTTC. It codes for CSASASGTGVFGYTF.

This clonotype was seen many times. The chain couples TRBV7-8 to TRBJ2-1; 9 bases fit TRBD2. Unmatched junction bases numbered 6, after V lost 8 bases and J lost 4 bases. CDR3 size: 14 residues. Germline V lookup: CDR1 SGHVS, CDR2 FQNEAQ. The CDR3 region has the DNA TGTGCCAGCTCTCCCAGCGGGGGGTACAATGAGCAGTTCTTC. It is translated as CASSPSGGYNEQFF.

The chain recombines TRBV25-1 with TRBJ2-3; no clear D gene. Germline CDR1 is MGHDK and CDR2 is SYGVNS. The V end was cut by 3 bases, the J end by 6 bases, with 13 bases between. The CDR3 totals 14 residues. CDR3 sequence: CASSDAYSWDTQYF. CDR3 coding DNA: TGTGCCAGCAGTGATGCCTACAGTTGGGATACGCAGTATTTT.

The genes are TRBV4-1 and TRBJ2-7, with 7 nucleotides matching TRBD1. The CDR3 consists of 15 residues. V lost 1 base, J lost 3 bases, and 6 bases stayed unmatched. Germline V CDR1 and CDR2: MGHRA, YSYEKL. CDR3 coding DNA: TGCGCCAGCAGCCAAGCGTTCACAGGGGTCTACGAGCAGTACTTC. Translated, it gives CASSQAFTGVYEQYF.

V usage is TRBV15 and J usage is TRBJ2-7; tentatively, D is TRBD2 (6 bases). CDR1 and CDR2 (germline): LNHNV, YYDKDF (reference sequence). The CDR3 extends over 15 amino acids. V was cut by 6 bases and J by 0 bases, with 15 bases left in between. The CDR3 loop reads CATSLADQTSYEQYF. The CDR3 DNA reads TGTGCCACCAGTTTAGCGGACCAGACCTCCTACGAGCAGTACTTC.

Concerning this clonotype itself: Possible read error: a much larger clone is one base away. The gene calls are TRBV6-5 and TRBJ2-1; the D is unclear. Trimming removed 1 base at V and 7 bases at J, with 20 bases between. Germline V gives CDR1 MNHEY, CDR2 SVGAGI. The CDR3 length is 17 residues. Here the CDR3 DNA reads TGTGCCAGCAGTTACTTTTCTTGGAGAACTAATCGGAATGAGCAGTTCTTC. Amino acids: CASSYFSWRTNRNEQFF.

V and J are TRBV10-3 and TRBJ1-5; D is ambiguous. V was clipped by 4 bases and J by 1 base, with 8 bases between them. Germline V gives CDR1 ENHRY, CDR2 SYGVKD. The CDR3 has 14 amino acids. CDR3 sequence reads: CAISVGLSNQPQHF. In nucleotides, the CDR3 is TGTGCCATCAGTGTGGGGTTGAGCAATCAGCCCCAGCATTTT.

This CDR3 reads CASSQDTGTADTQYF. The CDR3 coding sequence is TGTGCCAGCAGCCAAGATACGGGTACGGCAGATACGCAGTATTTT. This chain joins TRBV4-2 and TRBJ2-3; the D is unclear. The length of the CDR3 is 15 residues. CDR1 and CDR2 from the germline V gene are LGHNA and YNFKEQ. V lost 0 bases to trimming and J lost 4 bases, with 11 bases between them.

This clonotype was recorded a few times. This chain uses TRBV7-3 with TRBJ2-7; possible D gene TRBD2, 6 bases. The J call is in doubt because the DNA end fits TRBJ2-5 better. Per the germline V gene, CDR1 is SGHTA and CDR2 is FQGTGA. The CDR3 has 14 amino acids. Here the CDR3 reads CASSPHSGKETQYF. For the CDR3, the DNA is TGTGCCAGCAGCCCCCATAGCGGTAAAGAGACCCAGTACTTC.

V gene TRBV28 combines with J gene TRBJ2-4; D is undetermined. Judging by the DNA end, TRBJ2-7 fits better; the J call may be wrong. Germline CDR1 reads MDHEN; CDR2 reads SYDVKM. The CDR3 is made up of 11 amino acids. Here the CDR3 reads CATAESYEQYF. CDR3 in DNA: TGTGCCACCGCGGAGTCCTACGAGCAGTACTTC.

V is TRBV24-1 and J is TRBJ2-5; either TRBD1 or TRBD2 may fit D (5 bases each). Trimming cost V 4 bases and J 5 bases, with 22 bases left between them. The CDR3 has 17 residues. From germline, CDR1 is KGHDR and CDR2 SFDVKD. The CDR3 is CATSDLRDPGVVETQYF. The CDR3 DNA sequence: TGTGCCACCAGTGACCTCCGGGACCCCGGGGTTGTGGAGACCCAGTACTTC.

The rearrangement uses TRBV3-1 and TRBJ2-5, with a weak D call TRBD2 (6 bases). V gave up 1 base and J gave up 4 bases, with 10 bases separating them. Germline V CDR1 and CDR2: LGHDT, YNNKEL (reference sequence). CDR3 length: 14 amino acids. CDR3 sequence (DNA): TGTGCCAGCAGCCAAGTGGGGGACTTAGAGACCCAGTACTTC. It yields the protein CASSQVGDLETQYF.

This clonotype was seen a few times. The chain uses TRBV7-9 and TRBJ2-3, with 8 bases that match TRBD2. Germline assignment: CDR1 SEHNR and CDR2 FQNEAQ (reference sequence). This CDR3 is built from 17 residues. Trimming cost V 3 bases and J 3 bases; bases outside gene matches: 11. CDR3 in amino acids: CASSFRTGGARTDTQYF. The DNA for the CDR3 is TGTGCCAGCAGCTTCCGTACCGGGGGGGCTAGGACAGATACGCAGTATTTT.

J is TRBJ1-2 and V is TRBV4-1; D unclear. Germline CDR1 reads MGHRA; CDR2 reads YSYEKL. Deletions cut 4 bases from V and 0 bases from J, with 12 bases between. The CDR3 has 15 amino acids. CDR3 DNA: TGCGCCAGCAGCCTATACGGGAGGACTAACTATGGCTACACCTTC. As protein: CASSLYGRTNYGYTF.

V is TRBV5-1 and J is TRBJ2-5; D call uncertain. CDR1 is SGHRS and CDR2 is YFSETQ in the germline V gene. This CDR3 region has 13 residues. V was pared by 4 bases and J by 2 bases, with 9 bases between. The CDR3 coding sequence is TGCGCCAGCAGCGTGCCAGGACAAGAGACCCAGTACTTC. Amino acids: CASSVPGQETQYF.

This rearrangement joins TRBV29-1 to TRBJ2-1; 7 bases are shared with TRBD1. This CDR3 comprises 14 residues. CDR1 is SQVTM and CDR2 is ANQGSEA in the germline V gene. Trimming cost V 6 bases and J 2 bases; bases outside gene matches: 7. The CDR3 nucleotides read TGCAGCGTGTCCACAGGGGCTACCTACAATGAGCAGTTCTTC. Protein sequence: CSVSTGATYNEQFF.

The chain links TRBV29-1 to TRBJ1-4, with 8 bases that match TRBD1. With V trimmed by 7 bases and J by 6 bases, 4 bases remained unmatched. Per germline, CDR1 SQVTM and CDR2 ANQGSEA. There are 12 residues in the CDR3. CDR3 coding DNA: TGCAGCGCCGGGACAGGTGATGAAAAACTGTTTTTT. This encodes CSAGTGDEKLFF. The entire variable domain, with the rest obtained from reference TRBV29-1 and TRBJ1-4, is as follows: SAVISQKPSRDICQRGTSLTIQCQVDSQVTMMFWYRQQPGQSLTLIATANQGSEATYESGFVIDKFPISRPNLTFSTLTVSNMSPEDSSIYLCSAGTGDEKLFFGSGTQLSVL.

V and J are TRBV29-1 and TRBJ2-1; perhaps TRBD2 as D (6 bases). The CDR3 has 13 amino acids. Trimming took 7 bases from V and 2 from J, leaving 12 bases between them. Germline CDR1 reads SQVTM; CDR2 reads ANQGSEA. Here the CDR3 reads CSGRDSPYNEQFF. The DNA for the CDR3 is TGCAGCGGCCGGGACTCCCCCTACAATGAGCAGTTCTTC.

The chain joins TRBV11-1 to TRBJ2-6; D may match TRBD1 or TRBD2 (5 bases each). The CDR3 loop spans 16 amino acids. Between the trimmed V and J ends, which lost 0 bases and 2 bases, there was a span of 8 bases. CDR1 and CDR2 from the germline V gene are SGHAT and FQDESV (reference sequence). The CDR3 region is CASSLAWGTGANVLTF. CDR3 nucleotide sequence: TGTGCCAGCAGCTTAGCGTGGGGGACTGGGGCCAACGTCCTGACTTTC.

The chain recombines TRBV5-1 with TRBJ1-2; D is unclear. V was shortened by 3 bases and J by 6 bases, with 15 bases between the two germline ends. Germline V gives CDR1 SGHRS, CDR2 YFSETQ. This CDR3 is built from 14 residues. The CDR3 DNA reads TGCGCCAGCAGCTGGCCGGGTCGGAGGGATGGCTACACCTTC. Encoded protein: CASSWPGRRDGYTF.

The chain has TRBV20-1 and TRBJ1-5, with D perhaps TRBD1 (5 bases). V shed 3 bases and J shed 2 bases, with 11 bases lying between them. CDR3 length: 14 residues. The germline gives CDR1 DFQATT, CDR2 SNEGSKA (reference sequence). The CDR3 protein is CSARPTGGNQPQHF. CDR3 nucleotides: TGCAGTGCTAGGCCCACAGGCGGCAATCAGCCCCAGCATTTT.

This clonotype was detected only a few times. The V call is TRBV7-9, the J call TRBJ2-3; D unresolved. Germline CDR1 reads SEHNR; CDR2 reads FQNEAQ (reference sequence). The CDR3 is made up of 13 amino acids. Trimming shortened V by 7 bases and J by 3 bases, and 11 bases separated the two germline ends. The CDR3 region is CASKSVETDTQYF. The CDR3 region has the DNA TGTGCCAGCAAGTCGGTAGAAACAGATACGCAGTATTTT.

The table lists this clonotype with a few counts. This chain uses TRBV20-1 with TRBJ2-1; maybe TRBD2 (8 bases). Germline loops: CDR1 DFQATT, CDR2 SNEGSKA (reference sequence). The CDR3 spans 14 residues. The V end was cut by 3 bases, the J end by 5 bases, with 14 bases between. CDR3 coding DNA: TGCAGTGCTAGTAGCGGGACAGCCAACAATGAGCAGTTCTTC. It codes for CSASSGTANNEQFF.

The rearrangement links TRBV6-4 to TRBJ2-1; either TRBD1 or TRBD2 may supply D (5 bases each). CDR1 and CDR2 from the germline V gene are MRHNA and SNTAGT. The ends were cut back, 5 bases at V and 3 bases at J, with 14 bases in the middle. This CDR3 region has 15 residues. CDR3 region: CASSSGWGNYNEQFF. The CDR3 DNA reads TGTGCCAGCAGTTCCGGGTGGGGGAACTACAATGAGCAGTTCTTC.